The T cell receptor beta chain under discussion was sequenced for a study of radiation and T cells in renal cell carcinoma. Whole-study context: Nephrectomy followed 15 Gy stereotactic body radiation by 4 weeks. Notes on the study in general: In blood, top tumor clones expanded by 2 weeks, shrinking by 4.

In the case of this clone: The antigen is undetermined.

Here immunoSEQ multiplex PCR was the method, and the copy in TCRdb shows in-frame clones only, minus some. The sample carries 100,000 to 150,000 clones, 81% recorded once. This sample's time point: blood 2 weeks post-SBRT. Noted treatment: 15 Gy SBRT to primary tumor, nephrectomy 4 weeks later. Serial blood draws occurred at baseline and 2 and 4 weeks post-SBRT. The patient's renal cell carcinoma had clear cell pathology. This specimen was blood, taken from a patient whose treatment included radiotherapy and nephrectomy. The clonotype comes from a man aged 45 to 65 with renal cell carcinoma.

In DNA, the CDR3 is TGTGCCAGCAGTTTATGGGTGCTGAACAGTAATTCACCCCTCCACTTT. Translating it yields CASSLWVLNSNSPLHF. The rearrangement joins TRBV28 to TRBJ1-6; D unclear. The CDR3 covers 16 residues. V dropped 0 bases and J dropped 6 bases, with 12 bases sitting between them. Looked up from germline, CDR1 is MDHEN and CDR2 is SYDVKM.